This T cell receptor (beta chain) stems from a study of a mutant IDH1 vaccine in newly diagnosed glioma. About the study: Males made up roughly 62% and females about 38% of treated patients, whose mean age was about 37 years. General study findings and limits: Pseudoprogression apparently tracked independently of changes in top peripheral T cell clonotypes.

The time point here: baseline, week 1 (first vaccination visit). Treatment indicated: pre-vaccination baseline after standard-of-care therapy. Profiled with immunoSEQ multiplex PCR; TCRdb holds only in-frame clones, not every one. The sample has about 67,000 clones, around four fifths seen once. CDR1 and CDR2 from the germline V gene are GTSNPN and SVGIG (reference sequence). Trimming left V 5 bases short and J 0 bases short, with 8 bases between. This CDR3 region has 14 residues. Regarding this clone: Its antigen is undetermined.

The input for sequencing was peripheral blood mononuclear cells (PBMCs), taken from a glioma patient treated with radiotherapy, temozolomide or both. The receptor was derived from a woman aged 18-35 years with glioma. Some clones in this sample may be carry-over from other donors' samples. The J gene is TRBJ1-6, the V gene TRBV30; D not resolved. CDR3 region: CAWGRSSYNSPLHF. The CDR3 DNA is TGTGCCTGGGGGAGAAGCTCCTATAATTCACCCCTCCACTTT.